This TCR beta chain was identified in a study of T cell responses to AZD1222 COVID-19 vaccine. This table comes from immunoSEQ multiplex PCR, and its TCRdb copy is limited to in-frame clones, with some not included. This table has approximately 140,000 clones, roughly 92% appearing once. The CDR3 has 13 amino acids. Germline trimming cut 7 bases from V and 6 bases from J; bases unmatched to any gene: 8. CDR1 and CDR2 (germline): SQVTM, ANQGSEA. This clone was observed a single time. This receptor was taken from an adult who received the AZD1222 COVID-19 vaccine. V usage is TRBV29-1 and J usage is TRBJ1-4; TRBD1 aligns across 7 bases. Sequences were derived from peripheral blood, sampled 28 days after the second AZD1222 dose. CDR3 in amino acids: CSARQGGDEKLFF. The DNA for the CDR3 is TGCAGCGCGAGACAGGGTGGGGATGAAAAACTGTTTTTT.